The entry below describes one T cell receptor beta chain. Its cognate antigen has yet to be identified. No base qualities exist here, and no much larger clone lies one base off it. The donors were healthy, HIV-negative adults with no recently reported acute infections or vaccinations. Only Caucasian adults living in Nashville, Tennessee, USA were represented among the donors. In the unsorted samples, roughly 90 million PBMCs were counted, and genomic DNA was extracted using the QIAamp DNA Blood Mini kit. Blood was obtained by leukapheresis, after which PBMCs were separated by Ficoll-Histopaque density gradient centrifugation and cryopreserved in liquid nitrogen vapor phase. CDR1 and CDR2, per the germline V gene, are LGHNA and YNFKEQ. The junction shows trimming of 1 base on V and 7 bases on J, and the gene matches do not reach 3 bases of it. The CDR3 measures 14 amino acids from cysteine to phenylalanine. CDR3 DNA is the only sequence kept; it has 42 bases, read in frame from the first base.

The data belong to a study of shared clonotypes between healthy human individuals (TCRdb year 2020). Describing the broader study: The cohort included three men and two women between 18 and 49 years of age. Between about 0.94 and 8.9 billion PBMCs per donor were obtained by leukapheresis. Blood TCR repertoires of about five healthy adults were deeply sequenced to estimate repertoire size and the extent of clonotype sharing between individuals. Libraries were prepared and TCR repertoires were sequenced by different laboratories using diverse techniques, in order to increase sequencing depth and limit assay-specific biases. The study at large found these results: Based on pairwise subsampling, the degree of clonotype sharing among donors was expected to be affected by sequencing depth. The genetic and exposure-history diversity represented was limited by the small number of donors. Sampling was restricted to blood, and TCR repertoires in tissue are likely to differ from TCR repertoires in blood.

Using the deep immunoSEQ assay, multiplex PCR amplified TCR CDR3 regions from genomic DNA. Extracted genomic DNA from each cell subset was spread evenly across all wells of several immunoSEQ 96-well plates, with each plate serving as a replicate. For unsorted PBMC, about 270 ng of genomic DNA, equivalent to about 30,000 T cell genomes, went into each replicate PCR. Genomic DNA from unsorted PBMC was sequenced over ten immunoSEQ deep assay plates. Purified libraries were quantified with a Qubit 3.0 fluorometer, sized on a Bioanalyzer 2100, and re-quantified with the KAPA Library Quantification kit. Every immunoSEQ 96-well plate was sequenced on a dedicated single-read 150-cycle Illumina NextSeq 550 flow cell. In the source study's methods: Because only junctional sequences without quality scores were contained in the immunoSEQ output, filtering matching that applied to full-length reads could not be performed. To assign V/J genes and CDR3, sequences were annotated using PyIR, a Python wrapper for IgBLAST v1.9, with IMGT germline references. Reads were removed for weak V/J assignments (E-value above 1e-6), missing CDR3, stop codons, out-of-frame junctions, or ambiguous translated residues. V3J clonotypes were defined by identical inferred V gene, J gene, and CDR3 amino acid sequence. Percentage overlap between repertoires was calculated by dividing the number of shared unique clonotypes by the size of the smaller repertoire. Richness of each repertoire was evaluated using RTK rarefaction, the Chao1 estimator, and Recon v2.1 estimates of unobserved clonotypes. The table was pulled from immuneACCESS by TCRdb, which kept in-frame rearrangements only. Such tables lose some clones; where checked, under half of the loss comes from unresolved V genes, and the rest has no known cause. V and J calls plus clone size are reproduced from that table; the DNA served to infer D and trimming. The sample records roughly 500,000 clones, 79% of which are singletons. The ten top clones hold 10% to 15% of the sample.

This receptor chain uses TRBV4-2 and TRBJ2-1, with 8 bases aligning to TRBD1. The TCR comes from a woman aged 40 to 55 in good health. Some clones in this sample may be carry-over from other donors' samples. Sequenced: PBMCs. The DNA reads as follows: TGTGCCAGCAGCCAAGTTACAGGGGGAAATGAGCAGTTCTTC. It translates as CASSQVTGGNEQFF.